These T cell receptor beta chains were read from a single sample in a study of blood T cells in healthy people across ages. Via MiXCR, TCRdb re-called the 5' RACE reads, giving one row per CDR3 protein. There are around 780,000 distinct CDR3 sequences in the sample; 25% to 30% occur only once, and 3% lies in the top ten. In addition, the sample was reused for a study of T cells of mothers and their children.

The specimen was blood. All receptors come from a boy between 10 and 17 years old in good health. Both conserved end residues are part of each CDR3. Each record gives: J gene, V gene, clone size, D gene, CDR3 DNA, CDR3 protein. The D gene is left open where the match is weak. Part of the rows lack a size; the others show once, few, many or a class for expanded clones.

j_gene: TRBJ1-1; v_gene: TRBV3-1; abundance: -; d_gene: TRBD1; CDR3nt: TGTGCCAGCAGCCATAGCCGGGACAGGGGGCTGAACACTGAAGCTTTCTTT; CDR3aa: CASSHSRDRGLNTEAFF
j_gene: TRBJ2-5; v_gene: TRBV30; abundance: -; d_gene: TRBD2; CDR3nt: TGTGCCTGGAATCCGGGACTAGCTGAAGAGACCCAGTACTTC; CDR3aa: CAWNPGLAEETQYF
j_gene: TRBJ1-1; v_gene: TRBV12-3/TRBV12-4; abundance: many; d_gene: -; CDR3nt: TGTGCCAGCAGTTTGGGGGGCGAGACTGAAGCTTTCTTT; CDR3aa: CASSLGGETEAFF
j_gene: TRBJ1-5; v_gene: TRBV12-3/TRBV12-4; abundance: few; d_gene: TRBD1; CDR3nt: TGTGCCAGCAGTCCGGGACAGGGGATAAAGCAGCCCCAGCATTTT; CDR3aa: CASSPGQGIKQPQHF
j_gene: TRBJ1-1; v_gene: TRBV7-3; abundance: -; d_gene: -; CDR3nt: TGTGCCAGCAGCTTAACTGACCAGAACACTGAAGCTTTCTTT; CDR3aa: CASSLTDQNTEAFF
j_gene: TRBJ2-1; v_gene: TRBV5-1; abundance: -; d_gene: TRBD2; CDR3nt: TGCGCCAGCAGCTTGCTAGCGGGGTCTAACAATGAGCAGTTCTTC; CDR3aa: CASSLLAGSNNEQFF
j_gene: TRBJ2-5; v_gene: TRBV28; abundance: -; d_gene: -; CDR3nt: TGTGCCACACAGGGTTTGGGGACCCAGTACTTC; CDR3aa: CATQGLGTQYF
j_gene: TRBJ2-1; v_gene: TRBV4-1; abundance: few; d_gene: -; CDR3nt: TGCGCCGGCAGCCTTCGGGACACCCTCTACAATGAGCAGTTCTTC; CDR3aa: CAGSLRDTLYNEQFF
j_gene: TRBJ2-7; v_gene: TRBV24-1; abundance: -; d_gene: TRBD1; CDR3nt: TGTGCCACCAGTGAGACCGGGACAGGGATGTACGAGCAGTACTTC; CDR3aa: CATSETGTGMYEQYF
j_gene: TRBJ2-3; v_gene: TRBV11-3; abundance: -; d_gene: -; CDR3nt: TGTGCCAGCAGTTCCATCTCGGGGCCAACCACAGATACGCAGTATTTT; CDR3aa: CASSSISGPTTDTQYF
j_gene: TRBJ2-7; v_gene: TRBV7-8; abundance: -; d_gene: -; CDR3nt: TGTGCCAGCAGCCCTTTGGGTCCTCGGGGCAGATACGAGCAGTACTTC; CDR3aa: CASSPLGPRGRYEQYF
j_gene: TRBJ1-2; v_gene: TRBV5-1; abundance: -; d_gene: TRBD1; CDR3nt: TGCGCCAGCAGCGAAACACAGGGGAGTCACTATGGCTACACCTTC; CDR3aa: CASSETQGSHYGYTF
j_gene: TRBJ1-1; v_gene: TRBV29-1; abundance: -; d_gene: -; CDR3nt: TGCAGCGTTGCACAGCCGAACACTGAAGCTTTCTTT; CDR3aa: CSVAQPNTEAFF
j_gene: TRBJ2-2; v_gene: TRBV2; abundance: -; d_gene: -; CDR3nt: TGTGCCAGCACAGACACCGGGGAGCTGTTTTTT; CDR3aa: CASTDTGELFF
j_gene: TRBJ2-5; v_gene: TRBV5-1; abundance: -; d_gene: -; CDR3nt: TGCGCCAGCAGAACTAATGGGGAGACCCAGTACTTC; CDR3aa: CASRTNGETQYF
j_gene: TRBJ2-3; v_gene: TRBV12-3/TRBV12-4; abundance: -; d_gene: -; CDR3nt: TGTGCCAGCAGTTTGAACTCGGGCACAGATACGCAGTATTTT; CDR3aa: CASSLNSGTDTQYF
j_gene: TRBJ2-5; v_gene: TRBV5-1; abundance: -; d_gene: -; CDR3nt: TGCGCCAGCAGCTGGGCTGGGAAAGCATCCGGTGAGACCCAGTACTTC; CDR3aa: CASSWAGKASGETQYF
j_gene: TRBJ2-5; v_gene: TRBV5-1; abundance: few; d_gene: -; CDR3nt: TGCGCCAGCAGCTTGTCGCGGGGATGGGAGACCCAGTACTTC; CDR3aa: CASSLSRGWETQYF
j_gene: TRBJ1-1; v_gene: TRBV7-9; abundance: -; d_gene: -; CDR3nt: TGTGCCAGCAGCTTAGTGGGCAGCACGCCCCTGAACACTGAAGCTTTCTTT; CDR3aa: CASSLVGSTPLNTEAFF
j_gene: TRBJ2-5; v_gene: TRBV7-3; abundance: once; d_gene: TRBD2; CDR3nt: TGTGCCAGCAGCTTAACCGGCGGGGGGGCTGAGACCCAGTACTTC; CDR3aa: CASSLTGGGAETQYF
j_gene: TRBJ1-2; v_gene: TRBV20-1; abundance: few; d_gene: -; CDR3nt: TGCAGTGCTAGACCAGCTAACTATGGCTACACCTTC; CDR3aa: CSARPANYGYTF
j_gene: TRBJ2-7; v_gene: TRBV7-9; abundance: -; d_gene: TRBD2; CDR3nt: TGTGCCAGCAGCTTAGCCGGGGGGGATTACTACGAGCAGTACTTC; CDR3aa: CASSLAGGDYYEQYF
j_gene: TRBJ2-3; v_gene: TRBV7-2; abundance: few; d_gene: -; CDR3nt: TGTGCCAGCAGGGTCGGACAGTTGAGCACAGATACGCAGTATTTT; CDR3aa: CASRVGQLSTDTQYF
j_gene: TRBJ2-5; v_gene: TRBV3-1; abundance: few; d_gene: TRBD2; CDR3nt: TGTGCCAGCTCCATGGCGGGGGGCGAAGAGACCCAGTACTTC; CDR3aa: CASSMAGGEETQYF
j_gene: TRBJ2-3; v_gene: TRBV11-2; abundance: -; d_gene: -; CDR3nt: TGTGCCAGCAGCTTAGCGAATGGGGCAGGCACAGATACGCAGTATTTT; CDR3aa: CASSLANGAGTDTQYF
j_gene: TRBJ1-1; v_gene: TRBV20-1; abundance: few; d_gene: -; CDR3nt: TGCAGTGCTAGTAGACAGGTTGAAGCTTTCTTT; CDR3aa: CSASRQVEAFF
j_gene: TRBJ2-1; v_gene: TRBV19; abundance: -; d_gene: TRBD2; CDR3nt: TGTGCCAGTACCCCTAGCGGGGGGGCTCGGGATGAGCAGTTCTTC; CDR3aa: CASTPSGGARDEQFF
j_gene: TRBJ2-1; v_gene: TRBV20-1; abundance: -; d_gene: -; CDR3nt: TGCAGTGCTAGAACGGGCCATGGTGAGCAGTTCTTC; CDR3aa: CSARTGHGEQFF
j_gene: TRBJ1-3; v_gene: TRBV5-5; abundance: -; d_gene: TRBD1; CDR3nt: TGTGCCAGCCGAGAGGGACAGTTCTCCGGAAACACCATATATTTT; CDR3aa: CASREGQFSGNTIYF
j_gene: TRBJ2-7; v_gene: TRBV12-3/TRBV12-4; abundance: -; d_gene: -; CDR3nt: TGTGCCAGCAGTCCGGCTTGGACAGCCCCTCACTACGAGCAGTACTTC; CDR3aa: CASSPAWTAPHYEQYF
j_gene: TRBJ2-6; v_gene: TRBV9; abundance: -; d_gene: TRBD1; CDR3nt: TGTGCCAGCAGCTATACCCGGGACAGCCGCTTCTCTGGGGCCAACGTCCTGACTTTC; CDR3aa: CASSYTRDSRFSGANVLTF
j_gene: TRBJ1-2; v_gene: TRBV12-3/TRBV12-4; abundance: few; d_gene: -; CDR3nt: TGTGCCAGCTCTCAAACAGCCCTATATGGCTACACCTTC; CDR3aa: CASSQTALYGYTF
j_gene: TRBJ2-5; v_gene: TRBV20-1; abundance: -; d_gene: -; CDR3nt: TGCAGTACTAGAGGGCAGCAAGAGACCCAGTACTTC; CDR3aa: CSTRGQQETQYF
j_gene: TRBJ1-4; v_gene: TRBV5-1; abundance: once; d_gene: -; CDR3nt: TGCGCCAGCAGCCCGGAGGGGAGAGGAGAAAAACTGTTTTTT; CDR3aa: CASSPEGRGEKLFF
j_gene: TRBJ1-6; v_gene: TRBV20-1; abundance: -; d_gene: -; CDR3nt: TGCAGTGCTAGAACGGGTAGCGGCCCATATAATTCACCCCTCCACTTT; CDR3aa: CSARTGSGPYNSPLHF
j_gene: TRBJ2-7; v_gene: TRBV5-6; abundance: few; d_gene: -; CDR3nt: TGTGCCAGCAGCTTGGACATTTCAGACTACGAGCAGTACTTC; CDR3aa: CASSLDISDYEQYF
j_gene: TRBJ2-7; v_gene: TRBV29-1; abundance: few; d_gene: -; CDR3nt: TGCAGCATTATGACGGCGACCTACGAGCAGTACTTC; CDR3aa: CSIMTATYEQYF
j_gene: TRBJ2-5; v_gene: TRBV29-1; abundance: -; d_gene: -; CDR3nt: TGCAGCTCTATCGCCAGGGTACAAGAGACCCAGTACTTC; CDR3aa: CSSIARVQETQYF
j_gene: TRBJ1-2; v_gene: TRBV14; abundance: -; d_gene: -; CDR3nt: TGTGCCAGCAGCCGCGGAAACGAGGGGGATGGCTACACCTTC; CDR3aa: CASSRGNEGDGYTF
j_gene: TRBJ2-7; v_gene: TRBV28; abundance: -; d_gene: -; CDR3nt: TGTGCCAGCAGTTCCCCCCGGGTGGGATGGTGGGACGAGCAGTACTTC; CDR3aa: CASSSPRVGWWDEQYF
j_gene: TRBJ2-3; v_gene: TRBV5-1; abundance: -; d_gene: TRBD2; CDR3nt: TGCGCCAGCAACCACCCCAGCGGGGGGGTAGATACGCAGTATTTT; CDR3aa: CASNHPSGGVDTQYF